This TCR beta chain was identified during a study of cytomegalovirus exposure and HLA in healthy donors. General observations from the study: Researchers reported in a later analysis that a missense DCLRE1C variant was tied to TCR beta V- and J-gene trimming.

A remark on this clone: Its antigen is as yet unknown.

Primers: 60 Vbeta forward and 13 Jbeta reverse. Sequenced by immunoSEQ multiplex PCR; TCRdb stores in-frame clones only, minus some. The sample has about 160,000 clones, 65% to 85% seen once. Germline assignment: CDR1 MNHEY and CDR2 SVGAGI. CDR3 size: 15 residues. The chain links TRBV6-5 to TRBJ2-5; D unresolved. The DNA end is more similar to TRBJ2-7, so the J call may be wrong. The clonotype comes from a male donor in good health and CMV-seronegative. Input material: PBMCs. Here the CDR3 DNA reads TGTGCCAGCAGTTACAGAGGAAGAACCTCCTACGAGCAGTACTTC. Translation: CASSYRGRTSYEQYF.